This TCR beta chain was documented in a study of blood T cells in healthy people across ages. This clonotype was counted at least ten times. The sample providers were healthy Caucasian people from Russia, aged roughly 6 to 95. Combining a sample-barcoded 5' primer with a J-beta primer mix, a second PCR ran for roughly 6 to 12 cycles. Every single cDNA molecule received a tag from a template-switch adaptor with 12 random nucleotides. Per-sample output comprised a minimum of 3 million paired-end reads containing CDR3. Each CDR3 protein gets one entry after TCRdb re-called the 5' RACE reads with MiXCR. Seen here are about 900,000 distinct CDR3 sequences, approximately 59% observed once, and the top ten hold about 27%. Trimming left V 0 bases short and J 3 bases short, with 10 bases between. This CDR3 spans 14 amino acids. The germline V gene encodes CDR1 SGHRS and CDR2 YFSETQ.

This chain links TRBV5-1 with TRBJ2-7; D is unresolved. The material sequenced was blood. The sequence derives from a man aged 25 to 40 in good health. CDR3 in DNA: TGCGCCAGCAGCTTGGCCCGACCGATCTACGAGCAGTACTTC. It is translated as CASSLARPIYEQYF.